This T cell receptor (beta chain) is drawn from a study of CD8 T cells in Susac syndrome. Sequencing of TCR beta covered CD8+ and CD4+ T cells obtained from blood. Those who served as multiple sclerosis controls were treatment-naive patients with stable or active relapsing-remitting disease. Purification of the CD8+ and CD4+ T cells relied on negative isolation, and TEMRA cells underwent FACS enrichment. The germline V gene has CDR1 SGHRS and CDR2 YFSETQ. The V segment lost 3 bases and the J segment 5 bases; nucleotides outside the gene matches: 5. CDR3 length equals 14 residues. Random hexamers were used to reverse transcribe the RNA input (roughly 0.5 to 1 ug). TCR beta CDR3 was amplified by immunoSEQ multiplex PCR. This amplification extended across 54 Vbeta and 13 Jbeta segments. TCRdb itself ran the immunoSEQ multiplex PCR reads through MiXCR, one entry per CDR3 protein. The sample holds more than 250,000 distinct CDR3 sequences, 92% seen once.

This sequence originates from a human donor with multiple sclerosis. The chain recombines TRBV5-1 with TRBJ2-5, with 9 bases fitting TRBD1. Sequencing used CD4+ T cells from PBMCs. CDR3 amino acids: CASSYDRGGETQYF. The CDR3 DNA sequence: TGCGCCAGCAGCTACGACAGGGGGGGGGAGACCCAGTACTTC.